This T cell receptor beta chain was obtained from a study of T cell responses to AZD1222 COVID-19 vaccine. General observations from the study: White British people made up most donors, females outnumbered males, and clonal diversity was possibly underestimated. The peak T cell response came first, and repertoires were sampled only after it.

Remarks on this clone: Its antigen is currently unknown.

V was cut by 3 bases and J by 0 bases, with 6 bases left in between. The germline gives CDR1 LNHDA, CDR2 SQIVND (reference sequence). The CDR3 length is 14 residues. Clones were sequenced by immunoSEQ multiplex PCR, and TCRdb holds only the in-frame ones, with some missing. This table holds about 94,000 clones, around 85% found once. This specimen consisted of peripheral blood, obtained 28 days after the second AZD1222 dose. The clonotype originates from an adult who received the AZD1222 COVID-19 vaccine. This sequence joins TRBV19 and TRBJ1-3; D is uncertain. CDR3 bases: TGTGCCAGTAGTATGGGTTCCTCTGGAAACACCATATATTTT. It encodes CASSMGSSGNTIYF.